These 18 T cell receptor beta chains were all obtained from the same sample, sequenced in a study of STAT5B mutations in CD4+ large granular lymphocyte leukemia. Sequenced by immunoSEQ multiplex PCR; TCRdb stores in-frame clones only, minus some. There are around 30,000 clones in the sample; more than 75% occur only once, and roughly 2% lies in the top ten. The source material was CD4+ T cells from blood buffy coats. Receptors were obtained from a human donor in good health.

The J gene is TRBJ1-5, the V gene TRBV19; perhaps TRBD1 as D (6 bases). Per germline, CDR1 LNHDA and CDR2 SQIVND (reference sequence). CDR3 length: 12 residues. The germline V and J ends were trimmed by 5 bases and 9 bases, with 11 bases remaining between them. The CDR3 loop is CASSPTRGPQHF. In DNA form, the CDR3 reads TGTGCCAGTAGTCCTACCAGGGGGCCCCAGCATTTT. The variable domain in full, with the rest retrieved from reference TRBV19 and TRBJ1-5, is DGGITQSPKYLFRKEGQNVTLSCEQNLNHDAMYWYRQDPGQGLRLIYYSQIVNDFQKGDIAEGYSVSREKKESFPLTVTSAQKNPTAFYLCASSPTRGPQHFGDGTRLSIL.

The chain carries TRBV19 and TRBJ1-1; unclear D gene. V shed 10 bases and J shed 1 base, with 16 bases lying between them. Looked up from germline, CDR1 is LNHDA and CDR2 is SQIVND (reference sequence). The CDR3 totals 14 residues. DNA for the CDR3: TGTGCCACCCAGGCGCGGGCTGGGAACACTGAAGCTTTCTTT. Its translation is CATQARAGNTEAFF.

This clone turned up a few times. J is TRBJ1-4 and V is TRBV18; a possible D gene is TRBD1 (6 bases). There are 12 residues in the CDR3. Trimming removed 8 bases from V and 5 bases from J, with 9 bases in between. CDR1 is KGHSH and CDR2 is LQKENI in the germline V gene. CDR3 nucleotide sequence: TGTGCCAGCGGGGGCACCAATGAAAAACTGTTTTTT. Translation gives CASGGTNEKLFF.

The chain couples TRBV30 to TRBJ2-7; unclear D gene. The CDR3 has 14 residues. V was clipped by 3 bases and J by 2 bases, with 14 bases between them. Germline CDR1 GTSNPN, CDR2 SVGIG (reference sequence). CDR3 DNA: TGTGCCTGGAGAGTGACACTACTCCCCTACGAGCAGTACTTC. Protein: CAWRVTLLPYEQYF.

The rearrangement links TRBV15 to TRBJ2-7; no firm D call. Germline lookup yields CDR1 LNHNV and CDR2 YYDKDF (reference sequence). CDR3 length: 13 amino acids. The ends were cut back, 2 bases at V and 5 bases at J, with 10 bases in the middle. CDR3: CATSRSPTDEQYF. The CDR3 DNA sequence: TGTGCCACCAGCAGATCGCCGACTGACGAGCAGTACTTC.

This chain links TRBV18 with TRBJ2-2, with a tentative D call TRBD1 (5 bases). Germline V gene data show CDR1 as KGHSH and CDR2 as LQKENI. This CDR3 region has 18 residues. Trimming took 3 bases from V and 4 from J, leaving 21 bases between them. CDR3 DNA: TGTGCCAGCTCACCCGTTCAAGGGGCAGTCCATTTCACCGGGGAGCTGTTTTTT. Translated, it gives CASSPVQGAVHFTGELFF.

The rearrangement joins TRBV7-2 to TRBJ2-7; D perhaps matches TRBD1 (6 bases). V lost 3 bases, J lost 0 bases, and 12 bases lay in between. Germline V gives CDR1 SGHTA, CDR2 FQGNSA. This CDR3 is 15 amino acids long. In DNA, the CDR3 is TGTGCCAGCAGCTTCAAAGGGGACACCTCCTACGAGCAGTACTTC. Residues: CASSFKGDTSYEQYF.

The rearrangement joins TRBV19 to TRBJ1-5; D may be TRBD1 (5 bases). CDR3 length: 15 residues. Per the germline V gene, CDR1 is LNHDA and CDR2 is SQIVND (reference sequence). V lost 6 bases and J 0 bases, leaving 12 bases between the germline ends. The CDR3 region is CASRTVAYSNQPQHF. The CDR3, as DNA: TGTGCCAGTAGGACAGTTGCCTATAGCAATCAGCCCCAGCATTTT.

This clone was observed a handful of times. The chain links TRBV28 to TRBJ2-2, with a weak D call TRBD1 (6 bases). The CDR3 has 15 residues. Germline lookup yields CDR1 MDHEN and CDR2 SYDVKM. Trimming took off 5 bases at V and 1 base at J, with 11 bases between the two ends. The CDR3 DNA follows: TGTGCCAGCAGTACGGACAGCCGGAACACCGGGGAGCTGTTTTTT. Translating gives CASSTDSRNTGELFF.

The V and J genes are TRBV5-6 and TRBJ2-3; 8 bases map to TRBD1. The germline gives CDR1 SGHDT, CDR2 YYEEEE. V shed 4 bases and J 2 bases; nucleotides not matched to a gene: 9. The CDR3 contains 16 residues. In nucleotides, the CDR3 is TGTGCCAGCAGCATGGACAGGGCCTTCCCCACAGATACGCAGTATTTT. Protein product: CASSMDRAFPTDTQYF.

Concerning this clone itself: Compared with germline, one end of the junction differs, possibly owing to a read error. This chain joins TRBV5-1 and TRBJ1-1; D perhaps matches TRBD1 (6 bases). CDR3 length: 14 amino acids. Germline V lookup: CDR1 SGHRS, CDR2 YFSETQ. CDR3 in amino acids: CASSFYRENTEASF. CDR3 sequence (DNA): TGCGCCAGCAGCTTTTACAGGGAGAACACTGAAGCTTCCTTT.

The chain carries TRBV19 and TRBJ2-3; D is unclear. The ends were cut back, 7 bases at V and 3 bases at J, with 8 bases in the middle. This CDR3 spans 12 amino acids. The germline CDR1 and CDR2 sequences are LNHDA and SQIVND (reference sequence). The DNA of the CDR3 is TGTGCCAGTACTGGTGAAACAGATACGCAGTATTTT. It codes for CASTGETDTQYF.

The genes are TRBV11-2 and TRBJ2-5, with D unclear. Germline CDR1 is SGHAT and CDR2 is FQNNGV. CDR3 length equals 15 residues. V was pared by 5 bases and J by 1 base, with 14 bases between. The CDR3 nucleotides are TGTGCCAGCAGCACCGCCCTGGGCCGCCAAGAGACCCAGTACTTC. Amino acids: CASSTALGRQETQYF.

The CDR3 nucleotides are TGTGCCAGTAGTATACAGGGGGATCAAAACACTGAAGCTTTCTTT. This sequence encodes CASSIQGDQNTEAFF. The V gene is TRBV19, the J gene TRBJ1-1, with 7 bases identical to TRBD1. V shed 2 bases and J 2 bases; nucleotides not matched to a gene: 5. The CDR3 is 15 residues long. In germline, CDR1 is LNHDA, CDR2 SQIVND (reference sequence).

The V call is TRBV5-1, the J call TRBJ2-3; 14 bases map to TRBD2. This CDR3 contains 16 residues. Germline V gene sequence: CDR1 SGHRS, CDR2 YFSETQ. With V trimmed by 0 bases and J by 5 bases, 2 bases remained unmatched. CDR3 region: CASSLAGTSGGDTQYF. DNA of the CDR3: TGCGCCAGCAGCTTGGCGGGGACTAGCGGGGGAGATACGCAGTATTTT.

The CDR3 reads CASSQMGAGVPYEQYF. The CDR3 DNA sequence: TGTGCCAGCAGCCAAATGGGCGCGGGAGTCCCCTACGAGCAGTACTTC. The chain recombines TRBV7-8 with TRBJ2-7; the match to TRBD2 covers 7 bases. Per germline, CDR1 SGHVS and CDR2 FQNEAQ. Germline trimming cut 5 bases from V and 2 bases from J; bases unmatched to any gene: 12. The CDR3 runs 16 residues.

CDR3 nucleotides: TGTGCCAGCAGCCCACGGACAGTTTGGGAGGCTTTCTTT. Translating it yields CASSPRTVWEAFF. The chain combines TRBV7-2 with TRBJ1-1; maybe TRBD1 (6 bases). Trimming pared 5 bases from V and 11 bases from J, leaving 18 bases between. The CDR3 extends over 13 amino acids. Germline CDR1 is SGHTA and CDR2 is FQGNSA.

In its sample, this clone was seen once. The gene calls are TRBV5-6 and TRBJ2-5; D gene unclear. The J call could be wrong; TRBJ2-7 is a better fit for the DNA end. This CDR3 is built from 13 residues. The germline V gene encodes CDR1 SGHDT and CDR2 YYEEEE. CDR3 in amino acids: CASSLARFYEQYF. CDR3 nucleotides: TGTGCCAGCAGCTTGGCCCGTTTCTACGAGCAGTACTTC.